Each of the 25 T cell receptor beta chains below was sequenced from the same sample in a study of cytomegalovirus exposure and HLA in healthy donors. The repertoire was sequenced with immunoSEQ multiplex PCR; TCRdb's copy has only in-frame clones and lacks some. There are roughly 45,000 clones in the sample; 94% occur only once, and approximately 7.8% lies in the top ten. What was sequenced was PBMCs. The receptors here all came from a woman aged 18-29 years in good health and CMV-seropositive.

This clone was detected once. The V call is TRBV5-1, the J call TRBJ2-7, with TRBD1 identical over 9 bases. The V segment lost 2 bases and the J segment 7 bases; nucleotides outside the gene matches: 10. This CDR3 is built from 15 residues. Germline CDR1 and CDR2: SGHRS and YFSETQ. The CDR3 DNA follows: TGCGCCAGCAGCTTCGGAGGACAGGGGTTTCGAGAGCAGTACTTC. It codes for CASSFGGQGFREQYF.

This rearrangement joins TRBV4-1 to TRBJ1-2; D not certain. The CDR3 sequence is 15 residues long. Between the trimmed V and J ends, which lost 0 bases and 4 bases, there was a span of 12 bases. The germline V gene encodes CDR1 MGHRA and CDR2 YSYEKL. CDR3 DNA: TGCGCCAGCAGCCAAGAACAAGTGACGGGCTATGGCTACACCTTC. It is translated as CASSQEQVTGYGYTF.

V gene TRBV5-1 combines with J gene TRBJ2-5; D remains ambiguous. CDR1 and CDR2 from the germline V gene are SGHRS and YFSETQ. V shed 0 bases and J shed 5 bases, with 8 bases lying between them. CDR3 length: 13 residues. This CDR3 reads CASSLAGSETQYF. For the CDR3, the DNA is TGCGCCAGCAGCTTGGCCGGTTCCGAGACCCAGTACTTC.

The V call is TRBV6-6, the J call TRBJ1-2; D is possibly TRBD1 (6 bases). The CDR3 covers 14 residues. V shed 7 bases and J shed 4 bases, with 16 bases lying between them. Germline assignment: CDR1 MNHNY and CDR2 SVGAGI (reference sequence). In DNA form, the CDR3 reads TGTGCCAGCACTCAGGGGAACGCCCTCTATGGCTACACCTTC. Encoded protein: CASTQGNALYGYTF.

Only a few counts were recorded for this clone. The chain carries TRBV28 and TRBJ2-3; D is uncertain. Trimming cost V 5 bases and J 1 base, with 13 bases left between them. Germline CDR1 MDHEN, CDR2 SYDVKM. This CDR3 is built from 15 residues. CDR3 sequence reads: CASSVALLGTDTQYF. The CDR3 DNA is TGTGCCAGCAGTGTAGCACTCCTCGGCACAGATACGCAGTATTTT.

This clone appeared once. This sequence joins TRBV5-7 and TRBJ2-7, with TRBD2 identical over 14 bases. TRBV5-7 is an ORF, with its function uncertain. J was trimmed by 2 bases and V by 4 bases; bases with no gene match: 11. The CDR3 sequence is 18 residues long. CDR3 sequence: CASSPPPGLAGGTYEQYF. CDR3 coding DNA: TGTGCCAGCAGCCCTCCCCCCGGACTAGCGGGAGGCACCTACGAGCAGTACTTC.

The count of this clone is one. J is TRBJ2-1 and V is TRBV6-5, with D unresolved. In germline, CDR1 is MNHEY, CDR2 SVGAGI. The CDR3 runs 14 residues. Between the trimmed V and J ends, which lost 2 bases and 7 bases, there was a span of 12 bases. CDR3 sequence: CASSYRGPDNEQFF. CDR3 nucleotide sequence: TGTGCCAGCAGTTACCGTGGGCCGGATAATGAGCAGTTCTTC.

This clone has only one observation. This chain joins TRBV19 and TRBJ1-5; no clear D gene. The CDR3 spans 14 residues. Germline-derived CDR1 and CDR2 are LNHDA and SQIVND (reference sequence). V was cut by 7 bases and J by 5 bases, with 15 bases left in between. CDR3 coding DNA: TGTGCCAGTAAAGGAGTAACGGGGTATCAGCCCCAGCATTTT. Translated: CASKGVTGYQPQHF.

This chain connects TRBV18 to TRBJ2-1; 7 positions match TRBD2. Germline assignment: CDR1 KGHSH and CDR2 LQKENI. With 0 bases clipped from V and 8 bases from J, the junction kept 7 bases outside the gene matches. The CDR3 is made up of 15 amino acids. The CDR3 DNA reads TGTGCCAGCTCACCACCGGGGTGGGAGGGCCATGAGCAGTTCTTC. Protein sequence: CASSPPGWEGHEQFF.

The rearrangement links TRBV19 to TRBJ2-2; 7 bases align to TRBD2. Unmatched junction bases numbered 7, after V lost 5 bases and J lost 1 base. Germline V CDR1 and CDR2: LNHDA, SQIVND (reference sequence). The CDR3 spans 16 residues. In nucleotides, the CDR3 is TGTGCCAGTAGTTTACGAGCGGGGATGAACACCGGGGAGCTGTTTTTT. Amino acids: CASSLRAGMNTGELFF.

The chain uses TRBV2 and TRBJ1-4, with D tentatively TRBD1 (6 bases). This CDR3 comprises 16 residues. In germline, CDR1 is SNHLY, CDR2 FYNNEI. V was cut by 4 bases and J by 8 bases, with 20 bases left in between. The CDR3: CASSGVFTGLSEKLFF. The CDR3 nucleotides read TGTGCCAGCAGTGGCGTATTTACAGGGCTAAGCGAAAAACTGTTTTTT.

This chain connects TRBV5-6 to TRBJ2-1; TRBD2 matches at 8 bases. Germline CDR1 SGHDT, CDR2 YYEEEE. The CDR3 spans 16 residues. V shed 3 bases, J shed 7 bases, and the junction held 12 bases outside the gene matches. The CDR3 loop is CASSWETSANVNEQFF. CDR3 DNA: TGTGCCAGCAGCTGGGAGACTAGCGCCAATGTTAATGAGCAGTTCTTC. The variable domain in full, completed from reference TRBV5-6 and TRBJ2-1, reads DAGVTQSPTHLIKTRGQQVTLRCSPKSGHDTVSWYQQALGQGPQFIFQYYEEEERQRGNFPDRFSGHQFPNYSSELNVNALLLGDSALYLCASSWETSANVNEQFFGPGTRLTVL.

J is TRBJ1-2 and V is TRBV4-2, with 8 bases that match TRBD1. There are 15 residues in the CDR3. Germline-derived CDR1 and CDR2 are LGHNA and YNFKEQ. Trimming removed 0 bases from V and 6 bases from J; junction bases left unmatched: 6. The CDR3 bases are TGTGCCAGCAGCCAAGAAACGACAGGGGACGATGGCTACACCTTC. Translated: CASSQETTGDDGYTF.

The CDR3 DNA follows: TGTGCCAGCAGATTAAGGGACATTACGAACACTGAAGCTTTCTTT. As protein: CASRLRDITNTEAFF. The chain joins TRBV11-2 to TRBJ1-1; tentatively, D is TRBD1 (6 bases). The CDR3 consists of 15 residues. V was shortened by 6 bases and J by 1 base, with 15 bases between the two germline ends. Germline V CDR1 and CDR2: SGHAT, FQNNGV.

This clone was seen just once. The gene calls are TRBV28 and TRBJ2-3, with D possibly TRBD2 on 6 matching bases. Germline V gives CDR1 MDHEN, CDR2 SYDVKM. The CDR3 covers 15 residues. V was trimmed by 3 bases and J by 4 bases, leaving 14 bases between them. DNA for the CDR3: TGTGCCAGCAGTTTGAACGGGAGAGAGGCAGATACGCAGTATTTT. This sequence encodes CASSLNGREADTQYF.

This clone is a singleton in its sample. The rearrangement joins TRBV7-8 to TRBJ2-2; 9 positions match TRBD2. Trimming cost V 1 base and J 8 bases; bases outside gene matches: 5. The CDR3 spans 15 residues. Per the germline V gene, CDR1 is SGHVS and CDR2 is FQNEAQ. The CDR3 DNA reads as TGTGCCAGCAGCTTAGATAGCGGGAGATCTGGGGAGCTGTTTTTT. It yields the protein CASSLDSGRSGELFF.

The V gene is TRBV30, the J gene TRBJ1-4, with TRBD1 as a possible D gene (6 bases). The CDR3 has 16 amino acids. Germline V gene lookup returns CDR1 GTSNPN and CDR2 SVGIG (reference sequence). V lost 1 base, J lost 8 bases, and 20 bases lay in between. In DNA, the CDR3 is TGTGCCTGGAGTGAAGACCGACAGGCGATTTGGGAAAAACTGTTTTTT. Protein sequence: CAWSEDRQAIWEKLFF. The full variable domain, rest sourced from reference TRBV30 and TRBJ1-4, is SQTIHQWPATLVQPVGSPLSLECTVEGTSNPNLYWYRQAAGRGLQLLFYSVGIGQISSEVPQNLSASRPQDRQFILSSKKLLLSDSGFYLCAWSEDRQAIWEKLFFGSGTQLSVL.

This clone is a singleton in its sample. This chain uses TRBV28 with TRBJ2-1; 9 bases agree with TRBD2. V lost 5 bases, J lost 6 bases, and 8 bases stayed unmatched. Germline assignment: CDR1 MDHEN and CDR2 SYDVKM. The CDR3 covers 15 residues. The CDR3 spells CASSLSGRGSNEQFF. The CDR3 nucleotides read TGTGCCAGCAGTCTTAGCGGGAGAGGTAGCAATGAGCAGTTCTTC.

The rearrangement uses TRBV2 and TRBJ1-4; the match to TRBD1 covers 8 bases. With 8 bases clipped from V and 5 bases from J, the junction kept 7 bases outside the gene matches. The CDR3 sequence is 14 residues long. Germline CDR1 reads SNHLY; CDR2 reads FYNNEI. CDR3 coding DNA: TGTGCCAGCCGCAGGGGGCGAGAGAATGAAAAACTGTTTTTT. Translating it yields CASRRGRENEKLFF.

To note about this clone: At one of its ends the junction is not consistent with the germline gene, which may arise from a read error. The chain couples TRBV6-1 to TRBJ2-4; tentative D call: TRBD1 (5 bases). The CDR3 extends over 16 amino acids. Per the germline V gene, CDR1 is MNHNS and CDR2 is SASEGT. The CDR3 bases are TGTGCCAGCAGTGAAGATAGGGGAATAGCCAAAAACACTCAGTACTTC. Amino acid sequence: CASSEDRGIAKNTQYF.

As DNA, the CDR3 is TGTGCCAGTAGATCTACCCACGGGGGGGACACCGGGGAGCTGTTTTTT. Its protein product is CASRSTHGGDTGELFF. The chain joins TRBV19 to TRBJ2-2; the match to TRBD2 covers 8 bases. The CDR3 loop spans 16 amino acids. The V gene end was trimmed by 6 bases and the J gene end by 3 bases; junction bases not matched to a gene: 9. Germline CDR1 reads LNHDA; CDR2 reads SQIVND (reference sequence).

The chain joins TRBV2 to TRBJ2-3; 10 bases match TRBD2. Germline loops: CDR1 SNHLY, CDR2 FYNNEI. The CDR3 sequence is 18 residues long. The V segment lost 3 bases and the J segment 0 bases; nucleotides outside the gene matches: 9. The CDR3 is CASSDGLAGATSTDTQYF. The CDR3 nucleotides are TGTGCCAGCAGTGACGGTCTAGCGGGGGCAACTAGCACAGATACGCAGTATTTT.

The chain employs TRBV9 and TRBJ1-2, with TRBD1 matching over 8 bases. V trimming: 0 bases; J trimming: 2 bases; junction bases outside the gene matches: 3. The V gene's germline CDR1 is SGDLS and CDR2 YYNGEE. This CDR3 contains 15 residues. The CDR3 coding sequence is TGTGCCAGCAGCGTAGTAGGGACAGGAAACTATGGCTACACCTTC. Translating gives CASSVVGTGNYGYTF.

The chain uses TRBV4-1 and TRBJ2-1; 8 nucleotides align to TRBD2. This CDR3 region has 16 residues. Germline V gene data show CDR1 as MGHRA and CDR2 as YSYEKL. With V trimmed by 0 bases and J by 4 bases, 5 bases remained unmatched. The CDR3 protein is CASSQEGLAGYNEQFF. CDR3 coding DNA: TGCGCCAGCAGCCAAGAGGGCCTAGCGGGTTACAATGAGCAGTTCTTC.

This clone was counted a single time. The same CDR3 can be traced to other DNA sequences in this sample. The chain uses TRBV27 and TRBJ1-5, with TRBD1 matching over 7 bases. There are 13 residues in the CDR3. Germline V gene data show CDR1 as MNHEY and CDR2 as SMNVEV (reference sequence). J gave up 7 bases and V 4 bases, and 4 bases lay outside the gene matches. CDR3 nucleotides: TGTGCCAGCAGTTCACAGGGGAGGCAGCCCCAGCATTTT. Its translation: CASSSQGRQPQHF.